The clone carrying this T cell receptor (beta chain) qualifies as large (0.1 to 1%). These data belong to a study of immune characterization of retroperitoneal liposarcoma. The ends lost 5 bases at V and 7 bases at J; junction bases unmatched: 5. The CDR3 has 13 residues. In germline, CDR1 is MNHNS, CDR2 SASEGT. TCRdb reprocessed the PCR reads via MiXCR and lists one record per CDR3 protein. The table includes approximately 7,000 distinct CDR3 sequences, roughly 30% detected once. Sequencing was performed on blood. The TCR was taken from a male donor with retroperitoneal liposarcoma. This chain connects TRBV6-1 to TRBJ2-1; 7 bases agree with TRBD1. This CDR3 is CASSSGTENEQFF. CDR3 DNA: TGTGCCAGCAGTTCTGGGACAGAAAATGAGCAGTTCTTC.